This T cell receptor (beta chain) was retrieved from a study of T cells in Graves' hyperthyroidism and ophthalmopathy (dated by TCRdb to 2018 to 2020). Regarding the complete study: Peripheral blood was sampled at the time of initial diagnosis, prior to any treatment. TCR V-J signatures able to tell the groups apart were searched for in a discovery cohort of 90 to 100 patients, of whom under 45 had Graves' ophthalmopathy and about 60 had stable Graves' hyperthyroidism. The study also compared thyroid tissue and blood T-cell repertoires from over 5 Graves' hyperthyroidism patients. After sampling, hyperthyroidism patients received methimazole starting at 30 mg daily, and ophthalmopathy patients received high-dose intravenous methylprednisolone. For training and testing, the 100 or so patients in the discovery cohort were randomly divided in a 7:3 ratio. The paper reports TCR Vbeta CDR3 sequencing of fewer than 150 peripheral blood samples: approximately 41 ophthalmopathy, roughly 74 hyperthyroidism and some 17 progressor patients. Prospective prediction of ophthalmopathy was tested in an independent validation cohort of approximately 19 hyperthyroidism patients and approximately 17 patients who later progressed to ophthalmopathy.

Ophthalmopathy patients had moderately to severely active disease, Clinical Activity Score of at least 3, NOSPECS grade of at least 4, and duration under 3 months. Patients with uncontrolled infections, other autoimmune diseases, pregnancy or lactation were excluded. Diagnoses were established on the basis of clinical symptoms, serum thyroxine and TRAb, thyroid ultrasound, and orbital computed tomography. PBMCs were separated from roughly 10 ml of fresh peripheral blood using Ficoll-Paque density gradient centrifugation. Total RNA was extracted with Trizol reagent, and quality was checked on an Agilent 2100 Bioanalyzer. From its cysteine to its phenylalanine, the CDR3 spans 18 amino acids. Only the CDR3 DNA stays, 54 bases, in frame from base 1. The germline V gene provides CDR1 MDHEN and CDR2 SYDVKM. At the junction V is shortened by 3 bases and J by 4 bases; bases outside the gene matches: 12. As concerns this clonotype: Its binding antigen is unknown. It has no much larger one-base neighbor in the sample; base qualities were not kept.

Paper-wide results and their limitations: Most expanded thyroid clonotypes (frequency above 0.001) were also found in blood, which suggests that blood repertoires may mirror thyroid immune responses. Sample size was not statistically predetermined, and investigators were not blinded to group allocation. In validation, the model predicted progression to ophthalmopathy a median of approximately 6.6 months before onset, with approximately 68% sensitivity and just under 75% specificity. In cross-validation, a model built on a 13 V-J signature told ophthalmopathy apart from stable hyperthyroidism with 87.88% sensitivity and approximately 81% specificity, and in testing the same model reached 80%/75%.

TCR beta CDR3 regions were amplified from RNA transcripts. A first-round RT-PCR of the TCR CDR3 used the HTBI primer set with the Qiagen OneStep RT-PCR kit. A second multiplex PCR round built the libraries, followed by size selection and purification. Libraries were sequenced paired-end with 100 bp reads on an Illumina HiSeq2000. In the original analysis: SOAPnuke was used to process the raw data, removing reads that contained adapters or uncalled bases, had a mean Phred below 15, or lacked an exact match to the constant primer or identifier. High-quality paired reads were merged with COPE v1.2.5, and unique nucleotide sequences were defined as clonotypes. MiTCR v1.1 was used to align clonotypes to the IMGT TRBV, TRBD and TRBJ reference segments. Analysis was restricted to V-J combinations with a frequency above 0.0001, which covered 98% to 99.2% of repertoires. A TCS score was defined as the ratio between F50 (clonal expansion) and ExV (chaos), using BLOSUM62-based TCRdist between CDR3 peptides within each V-J. Welch's t-statistics and random forest reduced several hundred V-J features to roughly 13, which were used in a naive Bayes classifier (R e1071). TCRdb passed the public sequencing reads through fastp at Q25 and MiXCR, retaining productive beta sequences. Rows are unified per CDR3 protein, each entry keeping the most common DNA and genes. For this entry, the V and J calls and clone size follow TCRdb and not the study's own pipeline. A total of hundreds of thousands of distinct CDR3 sequences appear in this sample, 12% to 15% of them only once. The leading ten clones occupy roughly 19% of the sample.

Here the chain combines TRBV28 and TRBJ2-5; a stretch of 12 junction bases matches TRBD2. Sample: blood. The receptor was derived from a woman between 55 and 75 years old with Graves' ophthalmopathy. The CDR3 region reads CASSFGIGLAGLGETQYF. The DNA sequence reads TGTGCCAGCAGTTTTGGGATAGGACTAGCGGGACTTGGAGAGACCCAGTACTTC.